The T cell receptor (beta chain) under discussion was sequenced for a study of blood T cells in healthy people across ages (dated by TCRdb to about 2015). Turning to the overall study: Template switching captured roughly one uniquely barcoded TCR beta cDNA molecule per two T cells in model experiments. Age-related changes in TCR beta repertoire diversity were measured in the study by deep sequencing normalized with unique cDNA molecular identifiers. Donors were grouped into four age groups: young (average roughly 15 years), middle-aged (roughly 40), aged (about 60) and long-lived (about 90). To avoid experimental bias, donors of different ages were distributed randomly across sequencing lanes. Two additional independent replicas of 1 million unique cDNA reads from the same blood draw were analyzed for two donors (one aged 18 to 30 and one aged 80 or older).

Systemically healthy Caucasian individuals from Russia, 39 in total and aged about 6 to 90 years, were included as donors. Each donor gave 9.5 to 10 milliliters of peripheral blood, drawn into EDTA-treated Vacutainer tubes. Ficoll-Paque density-gradient centrifugation was used to isolate PBMCs, with at least 6.5 million per sample. Total RNA, at least 6 micrograms per sample, was extracted from PBMCs with Trizol reagent. Naive CD45RAhigh/CD27high T cell percentages were measured by flow cytometry on a PBMC aliquot from every donor. Of note for this clonotype: Which antigen it targets is not known. No quality values exist for individual bases; no much larger clone is one base distant.

The library was built by means of 5' RACE. TCRdb lists the instrument as Illumina HiSeq 2500. The second PCR ran for roughly 7 to 12 cycles and used a J-beta primer mix along with a sample-barcoded 5' primer. A unique molecular identifier was introduced onto each TCR beta cDNA molecule by a template-switch 5' adaptor carrying 12 random nucleotides. At least 2.5 million CDR3-containing paired-end reads were obtained from each sample. All of the RNA was converted into first-strand cDNA using the Mint cDNA synthesis kit, with a TRBC-specific oligonucleotide serving as the primer. Following uracil-DNA glycosylase treatment, all cDNA underwent a first 18-cycle PCR with the universal primers M1SS and BC2_uni_R. Concerning the study's data processing: For normalization, 1 million high-quality reads were randomly selected from each sample, with every read carrying a distinct molecular identifier. Reads with shared molecular identifiers were discarded instead of being binned into consensus sequences. MiTCR, with a Q25 quality threshold and the strictest error-elimination algorithm, was used for CDR3 identification, clonotype clustering and error correction. A nonparametric unseen species model using Euler transformation provided a lower-bound estimate of total TCR beta diversity. Using fastp trimming at Q25 and MiXCR clonotype assembly, TCRdb reanalyzed the public sequencing data and kept in-frame beta chains. Rows matching on CDR3 protein sequence are summarized as one entry with the most common DNA and genes. TCRdb, not the original authors, processed these V and J calls. A total of some 1.1 million distinct CDR3 sequences appear in this sample, about two fifths of them only once. The ten largest clonotypes hold approximately 14% of the sample.

Broader findings and caveats from the paper: Total diversity estimates from one million sequenced T cells were considered lower bounds and underestimates. The long-lived group showed more naive CD4+ T cells, fewer expanded clones and increased TCR diversity than the aged group, suggesting age selection. Because profiling used bulk unsorted PBMCs, naive and antigen-experienced compartments could not be compared conclusively. Observed TCR beta diversity per million T cells fell roughly linearly with age, and a significant reduction was already apparent by age roughly 40. The CMV infection status of donors was not known, potentially confounding age-related changes in expanded clonotypes. There was a strong correlation between observed TCR beta diversity and the percentage of naive T cells measured by flow cytometry.

The TCR originated in a man aged 18 to 30 in good health. The specimen was blood.

In nucleotide form, the sequence is TGTGCCAGCAGTTACAACAGGGAGTATGGCTACACCTTC. Its amino acids are CASSYNREYGYTF. This sequence uses TRBV6-6 and TRBJ1-2; the D region possibly corresponds to TRBD1 (6 bases align). V loses 2 bases of germline sequence and J loses 5 bases, and the interval between the two ends is 9 bases. The germline V gene (reference sequence) gives CDR1 as MNHNY and CDR2 as SVGAGI. From cysteine to phenylalanine, the CDR3 is 13 amino acids long. The only DNA kept is the CDR3, 39 bases in frame from the first base.